Given below is one TCR beta chain in context. Its antigen remains unknown. The CDR3 spans 17 residues. Unmatched junction bases numbered 11, after V lost 3 bases and J lost 6 bases. The germline CDR1 and CDR2 sequences are SEHNR and FQNEAQ (reference sequence). The data were taken from a study of cytomegalovirus exposure and HLA in healthy donors. The study's findings and limits: A later analysis reportedly found that, within productive TCRs, an Asian-associated ancestry cluster had fewer N-insertions than the mean observed across the roughly 610 donors. HLA restriction was apparent for most CMV-associated TCR beta chains in a later analysis. Most TCR sequences were uncommon, yet certain public TCRs appeared in many donors.

The PCR had 60 Vbeta and 13 Jbeta primers. Sequenced by immunoSEQ multiplex PCR; TCRdb stores in-frame clones only, minus some. There are 100,000 to 150,000 clones in the sample, with about 2.7% held by the top ten. The specimen was PBMCs. This TCR came from a young man in good health and CMV-seronegative. The chain has TRBV7-9 and TRBJ1-6; 7 nucleotides agree with TRBD1. CDR3 sequence: CASSLTGPSYGNSPLHF. For the CDR3, the DNA is TGTGCCAGCAGCTTGACAGGGCCATCATACGGTAATTCACCCCTCCACTTT.